This TCR beta chain was captured in a study of blood T cell repertoires in COVID-19. Produced via immunoSEQ multiplex PCR; TCRdb's table is partial and in-frame only. The sample has under 300,000 clones, 85% to 90% seen once. The sample comprised peripheral blood. This receptor was identified in a human donor in a cohort sampled during active COVID-19.

DNA for the CDR3: TGTGCCAGCTCACCAAGCGCGACAGGGAAAACTGAAGCTTTCTTT. This codes for CASSPSATGKTEAFF. The chain links TRBV18 to TRBJ1-1; 7 bases match TRBD1. CDR3 length: 15 amino acids. V shed 2 bases, J shed 5 bases, and the junction held 8 bases outside the gene matches. The germline V gene has CDR1 KGHSH and CDR2 LQKENI.